This entry lists 7 T cell receptor beta chains sequenced from one sample in a study of blood T cell repertoires in COVID-19. Sequencing used immunoSEQ multiplex PCR; TCRdb keeps in-frame clones, though not all of them. The sample lists hundreds of thousands of clones, 88% occurring once. The specimen was peripheral blood. These TCRs come from a man aged 40-50 years with acute or convalescent COVID-19.

This chain links TRBV7-2 with TRBJ2-2; 9 bases map to TRBD2. Germline CDR1 reads SGHTA; CDR2 reads FQGNSA. CDR3 length: 16 residues. After removal of 5 bases from V and 2 bases from J, the junction contained 6 bases not matched to a gene. CDR3 amino acids: CASSPPGLANTGELFF. CDR3 bases: TGTGCCAGCAGCCCACCGGGACTAGCAAACACCGGGGAGCTGTTTTTT.

In nucleotides, the CDR3 is TGTGCCTGGAGTTTCTTCCCTAATCAGCCCCAGCATTTT. This codes for CAWSFFPNQPQHF. This sequence joins TRBV30 and TRBJ1-5; D ambiguous. Deletions cut 2 bases from V and 4 bases from J, with 9 bases between. Germline V gene lookup returns CDR1 GTSNPN and CDR2 SVGIG (reference sequence). The CDR3 spans 13 residues.

The chain recombines TRBV6-6 with TRBJ1-1; D possibly corresponds to TRBD1 (6 bases). V dropped 8 bases and J dropped 0 bases, with 10 bases sitting between them. The CDR3 covers 13 residues. CDR1 is MNHNY, CDR2 SVGAGI, per germline (reference sequence). The CDR3 sequence is CASQRGMNTEAFF. The CDR3 nucleotides read TGTGCCAGCCAGAGGGGGATGAACACTGAAGCTTTCTTT.

J is TRBJ2-1 and V is TRBV28; a possible D gene is TRBD2 (6 bases). Between the trimmed V and J ends, which lost 9 bases and 11 bases, there was a span of 14 bases. The CDR3 runs 11 residues. Germline V CDR1 and CDR2: MDHEN, SYDVKM. The CDR3 DNA follows: TGTGCCAGTTGGAGGGGCCCCAAGCAGTTCTTC. Translated: CASWRGPKQFF. The full variable domain, completed using reference TRBV28 and TRBJ2-1, is DVKVTQSSRYLVKRTGEKVFLECVQDMDHENMFWYRQDPGLGLRLIYFSYDVKMKEKGDIPEGYSVSREKKERFSLILESASTNQTSMYLCASWRGPKQFFGPGTRLTVL.

This chain connects TRBV21-1 to TRBJ2-7; the table assigns TRBD1, which was not confirmed against the DNA. TRBV21-1 is described as a pseudogene. CDR3 size: 14 residues. The CDR3 DNA sequence: TGTGCCAGCCTACAGGGGCGGATTTGCTACGAGCAGTACTTC. Translating it yields CASLQGRICYEQYF.

The V gene is TRBV6-2 or TRBV6-3, the J gene TRBJ1-2; 9 positions match TRBD1. V lost 6 bases and J lost 6; bases outside the gene matches: 8. Germline V lookup: CDR1 MNHEY, CDR2 SVGEGT. The CDR3 extends over 14 amino acids. The CDR3 is CASSEAGTGHGYTF. CDR3 nucleotide sequence: TGTGCCAGCAGCGAAGCCGGGACAGGGCATGGCTACACCTTC.

This clone was picked up a small number of times. The rearrangement links TRBV7-6 to TRBJ2-7; tentative D call: TRBD1 (7 bases). The CDR3 is 15 residues long. Germline V gene lookup returns CDR1 SGHVS and CDR2 FNYEAQ. V lost 1 base, J lost 3 bases, and 13 bases lay in between. CDR3 residues: CASSLVGGGNYEQYF. The CDR3 nucleotides are TGTGCCAGCAGCTTAGTTGGAGGGGGCAACTACGAGCAGTACTTC.